This TCR beta chain was documented in a study of blood T cell repertoires in COVID-19. This clone has more than one count but fewer than ten. The CDR3 is 16 residues long. The V gene's germline CDR1 is SGHTA and CDR2 FQGNSA. J gave up 2 bases and V 3 bases, and 8 bases lay outside the gene matches. Clones were sequenced by immunoSEQ multiplex PCR, and TCRdb holds only the in-frame ones, with some missing. The repertoire holds under 150,000 clones, with approximately 85% as singletons. The source of this sequence is a woman aged 60-70 years with COVID-19, enrolled during active disease. The sample comprised peripheral blood. The rearrangement joins TRBV7-2 to TRBJ2-7; 9 nucleotides align to TRBD1. The DNA of the CDR3 is TGTGCCAGCAGCTTCGCGGGACAGGGAATACCCTACGAGCAGTACTTC. Translation: CASSFAGQGIPYEQYF.